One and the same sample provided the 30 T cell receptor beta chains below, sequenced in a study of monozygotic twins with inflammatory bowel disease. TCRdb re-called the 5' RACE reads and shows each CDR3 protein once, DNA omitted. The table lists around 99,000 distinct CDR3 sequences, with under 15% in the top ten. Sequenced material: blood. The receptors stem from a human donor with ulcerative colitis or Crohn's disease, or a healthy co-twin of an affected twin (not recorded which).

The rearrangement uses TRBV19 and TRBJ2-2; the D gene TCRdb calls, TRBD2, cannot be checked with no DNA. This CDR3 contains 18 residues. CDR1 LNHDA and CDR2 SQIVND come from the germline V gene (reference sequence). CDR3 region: CASSIAPAAGSFTGELFF.

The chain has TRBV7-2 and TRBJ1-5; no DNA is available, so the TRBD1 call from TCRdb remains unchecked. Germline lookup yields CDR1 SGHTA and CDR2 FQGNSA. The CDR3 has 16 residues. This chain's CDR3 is CASSLVGTGAHQPQHF. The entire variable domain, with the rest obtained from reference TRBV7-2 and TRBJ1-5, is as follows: GAGVSQSPSNKVTEKGKDVELRCDPISGHTALYWYRQSLGQGLEFLIYFQGNSAPDKSGLPSDRFSAERTGGSVSTLTIQRTQQEDSAVYLCASSLVGTGAHQPQHFGDGTRLSIL.

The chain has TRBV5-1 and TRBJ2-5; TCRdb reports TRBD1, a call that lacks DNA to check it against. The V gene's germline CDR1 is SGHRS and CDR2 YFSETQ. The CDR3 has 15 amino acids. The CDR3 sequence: CASSLRLRGGETQYF.

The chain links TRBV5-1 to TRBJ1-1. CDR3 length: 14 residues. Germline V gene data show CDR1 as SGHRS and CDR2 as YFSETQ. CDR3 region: CASGPVVGNTEAFF.

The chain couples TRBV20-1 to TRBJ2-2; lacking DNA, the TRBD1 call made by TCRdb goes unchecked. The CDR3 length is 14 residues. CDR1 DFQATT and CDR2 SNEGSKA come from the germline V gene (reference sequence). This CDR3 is CSARLDRNTGELFF.

CDR3 sequence: CASSLARSSYEQYF. V usage is TRBV7-9 and J usage is TRBJ2-7. This CDR3 comprises 14 residues. Germline V CDR1 and CDR2: SEHNR, FQNEAQ (reference sequence).

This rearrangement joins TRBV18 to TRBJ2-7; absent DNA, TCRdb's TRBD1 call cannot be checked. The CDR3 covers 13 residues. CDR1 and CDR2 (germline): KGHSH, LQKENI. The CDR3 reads CASSLRTDYEQYF.

CDR3 residues: CASSLDFNEQFF. The chain combines TRBV11-2 with TRBJ2-1. Per the germline V gene, CDR1 is SGHAT and CDR2 is FQNNGV. CDR3 length: 12 amino acids.

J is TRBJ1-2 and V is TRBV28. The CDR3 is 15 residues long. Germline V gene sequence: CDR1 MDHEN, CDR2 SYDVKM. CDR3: CASSLSPSTEYGYTF.

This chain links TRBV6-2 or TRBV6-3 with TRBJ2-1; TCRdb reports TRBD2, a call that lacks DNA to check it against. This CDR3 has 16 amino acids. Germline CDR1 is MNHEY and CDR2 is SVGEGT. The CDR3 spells CASSSRLTSGRWKQFF.

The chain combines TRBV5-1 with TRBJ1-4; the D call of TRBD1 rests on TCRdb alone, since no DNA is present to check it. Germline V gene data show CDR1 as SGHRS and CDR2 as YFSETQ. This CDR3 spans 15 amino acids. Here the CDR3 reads CASSGGTGGLEKLFF.

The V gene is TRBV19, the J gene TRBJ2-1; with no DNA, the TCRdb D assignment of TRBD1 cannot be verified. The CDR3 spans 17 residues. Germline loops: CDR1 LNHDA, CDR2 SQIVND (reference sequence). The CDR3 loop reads CASSTWFGDPLGNEQFF.

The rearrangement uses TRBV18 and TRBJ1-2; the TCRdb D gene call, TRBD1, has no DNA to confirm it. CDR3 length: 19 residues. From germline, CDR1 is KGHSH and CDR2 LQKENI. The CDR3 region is CASSPITGTGNQGNYGYTF. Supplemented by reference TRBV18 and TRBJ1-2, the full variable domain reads NAGVMQNPRHLVRRRGQEARLRCSPMKGHSHVYWYRQLPEEGLKFMVYLQKENIIDESGMPKERFSAEFPKEGPSILRIQQVVRGDSAAYFCASSPITGTGNQGNYGYTFGSGTRLTVV.

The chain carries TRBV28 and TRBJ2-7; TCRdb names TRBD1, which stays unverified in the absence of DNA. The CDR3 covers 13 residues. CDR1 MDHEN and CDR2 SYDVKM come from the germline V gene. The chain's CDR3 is CASSSPDRYEQYF. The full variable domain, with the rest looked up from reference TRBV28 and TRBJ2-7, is DVKVTQSSRYLVKRTGEKVFLECVQDMDHENMFWYRQDPGLGLRLIYFSYDVKMKEKGDIPEGYSVSREKKERFSLILESASTNQTSMYLCASSSPDRYEQYFGPGTRLTVT.

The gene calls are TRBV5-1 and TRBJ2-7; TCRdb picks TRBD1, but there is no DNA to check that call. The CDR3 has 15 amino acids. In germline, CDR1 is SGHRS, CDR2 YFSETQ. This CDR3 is CASSLSGTGFYEQYF.

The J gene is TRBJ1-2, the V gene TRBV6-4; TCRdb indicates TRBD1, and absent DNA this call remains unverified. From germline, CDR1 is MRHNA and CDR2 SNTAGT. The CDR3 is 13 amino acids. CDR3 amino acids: CASSETGRYGYTF.

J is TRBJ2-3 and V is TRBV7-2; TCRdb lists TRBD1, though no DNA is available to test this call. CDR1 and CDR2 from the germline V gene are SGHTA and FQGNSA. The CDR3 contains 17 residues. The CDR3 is CASSLASGGTSTDTQYF.

CDR3 residues: CASSVTSHGTDTQYF. The rearrangement joins TRBV7-3 to TRBJ2-3; the D call of TRBD2 rests on TCRdb alone, since no DNA is present to check it. The CDR3 is made up of 15 amino acids. Germline lookup yields CDR1 SGHTA and CDR2 FQGTGA.

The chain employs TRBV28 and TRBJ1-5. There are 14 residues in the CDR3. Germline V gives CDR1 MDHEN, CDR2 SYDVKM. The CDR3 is CASRIRAPSQPQHF.

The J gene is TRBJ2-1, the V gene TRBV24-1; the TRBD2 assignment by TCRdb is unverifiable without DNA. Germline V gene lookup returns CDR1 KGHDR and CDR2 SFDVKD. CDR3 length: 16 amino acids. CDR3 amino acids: CATSDRTSGGHNEQFF.

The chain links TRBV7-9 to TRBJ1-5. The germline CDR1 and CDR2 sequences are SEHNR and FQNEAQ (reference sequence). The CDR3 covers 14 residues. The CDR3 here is CASSLAGPSRPQHF.

This CDR3 reads CASSQDSGRDYNEQFF. The chain uses TRBV3-1 and TRBJ2-1; TCRdb proposes TRBD2, but this gene call is untestable without DNA. This CDR3 contains 16 residues. Germline values: CDR1 LGHDT, CDR2 YNNKEL (reference sequence).

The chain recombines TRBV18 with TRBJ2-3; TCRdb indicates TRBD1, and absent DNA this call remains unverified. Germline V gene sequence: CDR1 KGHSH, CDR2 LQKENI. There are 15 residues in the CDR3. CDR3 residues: CASSRRTGGEDTQYF.

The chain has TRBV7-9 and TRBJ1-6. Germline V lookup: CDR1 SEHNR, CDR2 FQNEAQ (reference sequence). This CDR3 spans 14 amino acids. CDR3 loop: CASSYPRGNSPLHF. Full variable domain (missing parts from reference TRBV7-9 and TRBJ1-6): DTGVSQNPRHKITKRGQNVTFRCDPISEHNRLYWYRQTLGQGPEFLTYFQNEAQLEKSRLLSDRFSAERPKGSFSTLEIQRTEQGDSAMYLCASSYPRGNSPLHFGNGTRLTVT.

CDR3 region: CASSESTDTQYF. V and J are TRBV27 and TRBJ2-3. The CDR3 spans 12 residues. Germline V gene lookup returns CDR1 MNHEY and CDR2 SMNVEV (reference sequence).

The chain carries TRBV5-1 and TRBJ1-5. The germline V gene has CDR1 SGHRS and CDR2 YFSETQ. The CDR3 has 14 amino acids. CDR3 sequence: CARLIPQPNQPQHF. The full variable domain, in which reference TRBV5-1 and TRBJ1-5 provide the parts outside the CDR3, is KAGVTQTPRYLIKTRGQQVTLSCSPISGHRSVSWYQQTPGQGLQFLFEYFSETQRNKGNFPGRFSGRQFSNSRSEMNVSTLELGDSALYLCARLIPQPNQPQHFGDGTRLSIL.

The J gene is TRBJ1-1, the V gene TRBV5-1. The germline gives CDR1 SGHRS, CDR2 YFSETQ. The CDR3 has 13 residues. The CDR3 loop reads CASSSGQTTEAFF.

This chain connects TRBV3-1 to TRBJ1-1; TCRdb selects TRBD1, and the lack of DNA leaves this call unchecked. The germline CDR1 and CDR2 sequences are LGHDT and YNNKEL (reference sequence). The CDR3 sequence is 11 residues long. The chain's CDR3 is CASSQDRVAFF.

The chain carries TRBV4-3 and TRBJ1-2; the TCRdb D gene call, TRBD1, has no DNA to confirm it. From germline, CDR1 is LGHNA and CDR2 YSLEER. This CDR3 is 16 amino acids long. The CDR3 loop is CASSQEGAGQDYGYTF.

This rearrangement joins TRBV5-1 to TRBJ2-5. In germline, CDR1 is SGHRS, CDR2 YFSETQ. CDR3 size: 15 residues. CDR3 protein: CASSLGPDRRETQYF.